The 7 T cell receptor beta chains reported below all come from one sample, sequenced in a study of blood T cell repertoires in COVID-19. TCRdb's table, derived via immunoSEQ multiplex PCR, lists solely in-frame clones and lacks some. The sample has 250,000 to 300,000 clones; approximately 90% are singletons. The sequencing sample was made of peripheral blood. The receptor set was obtained from a woman in her twenties or thirties with active or convalescent COVID-19.

J is TRBJ2-7 and V is TRBV7-2, with 9 bases that match TRBD1. Germline values: CDR1 SGHTA, CDR2 FQGNSA. The CDR3 is made up of 14 amino acids. Unmatched junction bases numbered 6, after V lost 3 bases and J lost 6 bases. CDR3 in amino acids: CASSLGGQGGEQYF. CDR3 sequence (DNA): TGTGCCAGCAGCTTGGGGGGACAGGGCGGCGAGCAGTACTTC.

This chain joins TRBV15 and TRBJ1-4; tentative D call: TRBD1 (5 bases). V shed 1 base and J shed 3 bases, with 9 bases lying between them. CDR1 LNHNV and CDR2 YYDKDF come from the germline V gene (reference sequence). This CDR3 has 15 amino acids. The CDR3 DNA reads TGTGCCACCAGCAGAGTTTGGGGGGCTAATGAAAAACTGTTTTTT. It translates to CATSRVWGANEKLFF.

This clone was counted a single time. The same CDR3 also results from other DNA sequences found in this sample. Here the CDR3 reads CATRGGANTGELFF. In nucleotides, the CDR3 is TGTGCCACCCGGGGAGGGGCGAACACCGGGGAGCTGTTTTTT. The genes are TRBV28 and TRBJ2-2, with 7 nucleotides matching TRBD2. The CDR3 runs 14 residues. The V segment lost 10 bases and the J segment 0 bases; nucleotides outside the gene matches: 5. The germline V gene has CDR1 MDHEN and CDR2 SYDVKM. Full variable domain (missing parts from reference TRBV28 and TRBJ2-2): DVKVTQSSRYLVKRTGEKVFLECVQDMDHENMFWYRQDPGLGLRLIYFSYDVKMKEKGDIPEGYSVSREKKERFSLILESASTNQTSMYLCATRGGANTGELFFGEGSRLTVL.

This sequence joins TRBV24-1 and TRBJ2-3; 9 bases align to TRBD1. CDR1 and CDR2 from the germline V gene are KGHDR and SFDVKD. This CDR3 region has 16 residues. Losses at the gene ends were 0 bases for V and 7 bases for J; bases not matched to a gene: 7. The CDR3 coding sequence is TGTGCCACCAGTGATTTGGAAGCACAGGGGGCTAATACGCAGTATTTT. The encoded protein is CATSDLEAQGANTQYF.

The chain uses TRBV6-1 and TRBJ2-5; D unresolved. The CDR3 is 15 residues long. From germline, CDR1 is MNHNS and CDR2 SASEGT. Between the trimmed V and J ends, which lost 1 base and 4 bases, there was a span of 13 bases. The CDR3 protein is CASSEGAWRTETQYF. Here the CDR3 DNA reads TGTGCCAGCAGTGAAGGAGCGTGGAGAACAGAGACCCAGTACTTC.

This clone has more than one count but fewer than ten. This chain joins TRBV30 and TRBJ1-3; TRBD1 matches 10 bases. The V and J ends lost 2 bases and 2 bases, in that order; junction bases with no gene match: 18. This CDR3 spans 20 amino acids. Germline lookup yields CDR1 GTSNPN and CDR2 SVGIG (reference sequence). CDR3 sequence: CAWSFPSPGQGTVTGNTIYF. CDR3 DNA sequence: TGTGCCTGGAGTTTCCCCTCCCCGGGACAGGGGACTGTTACTGGAAACACCATATATTTT.

With regard to this clone: Sequence at one end of the junction differs from germline and may be a read error. The V call is TRBV6-1, the J call TRBJ2-7; a possible D gene is TRBD1 (6 bases). The CDR3 runs 12 residues. Germline-derived CDR1 and CDR2 are MNHNS and SASEGT. CDR3 amino acids: CASSEARGRGLF. The CDR3 DNA reads as TGTGCCAGCAGTGAAGCGCGTGGCAGGGGCCTTTTC.